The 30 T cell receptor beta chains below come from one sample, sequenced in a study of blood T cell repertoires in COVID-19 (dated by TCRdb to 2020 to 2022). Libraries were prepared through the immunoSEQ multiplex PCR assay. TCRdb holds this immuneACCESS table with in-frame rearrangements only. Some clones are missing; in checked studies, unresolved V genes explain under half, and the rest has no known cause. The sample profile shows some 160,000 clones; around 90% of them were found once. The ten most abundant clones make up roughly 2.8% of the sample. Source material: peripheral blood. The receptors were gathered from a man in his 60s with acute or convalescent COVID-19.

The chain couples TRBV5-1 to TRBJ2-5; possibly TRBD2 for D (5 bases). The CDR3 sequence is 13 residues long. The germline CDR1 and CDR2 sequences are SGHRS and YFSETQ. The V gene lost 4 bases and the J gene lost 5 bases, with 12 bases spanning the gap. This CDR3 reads CASSLGLGETQYF. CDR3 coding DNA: TGCGCCAGCAGCCTAGGACTTGGGGAGACCCAGTACTTC.

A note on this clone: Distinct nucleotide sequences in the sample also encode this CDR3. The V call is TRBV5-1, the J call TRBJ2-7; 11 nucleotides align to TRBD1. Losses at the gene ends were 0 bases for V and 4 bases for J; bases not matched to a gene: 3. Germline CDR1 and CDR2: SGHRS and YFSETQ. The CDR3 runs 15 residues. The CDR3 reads CASSLGGTGGYEQYF. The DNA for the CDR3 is TGCGCCAGCAGCTTGGGCGGGACAGGGGGTTACGAGCAGTACTTC.

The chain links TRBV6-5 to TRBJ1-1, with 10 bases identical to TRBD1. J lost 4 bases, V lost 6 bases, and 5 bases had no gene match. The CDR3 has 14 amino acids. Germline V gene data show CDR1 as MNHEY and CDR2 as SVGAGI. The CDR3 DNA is TGTGCCAGCAGGCCGACAGGGGGCGGCACTGAAGCTTTCTTT. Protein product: CASRPTGGGTEAFF.

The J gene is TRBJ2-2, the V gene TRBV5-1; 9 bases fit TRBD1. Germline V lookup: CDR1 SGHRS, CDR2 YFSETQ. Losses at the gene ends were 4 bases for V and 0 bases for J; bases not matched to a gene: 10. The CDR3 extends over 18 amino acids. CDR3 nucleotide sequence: TGCGCCAGCAGCCCACGGACAGGGGCCGTCTCGAACACCGGGGAGCTGTTTTTT. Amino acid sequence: CASSPRTGAVSNTGELFF.

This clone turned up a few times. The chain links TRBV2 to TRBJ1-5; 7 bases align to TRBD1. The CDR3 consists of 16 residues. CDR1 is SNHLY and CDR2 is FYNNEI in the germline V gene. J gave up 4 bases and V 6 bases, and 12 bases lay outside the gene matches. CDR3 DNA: TGTGCCAGCAGACCCGACAGGGTTTGGGGTAATCAGCCCCAGCATTTT. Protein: CASRPDRVWGNQPQHF. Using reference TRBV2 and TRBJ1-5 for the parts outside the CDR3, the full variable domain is EPEVTQTPSHQVTQMGQEVILRCVPISNHLYFYWYRQILGQKVEFLVSFYNNEISEKSEIFDDQFSVERPDGSNFTLKIRSTKLEDSAMYFCASRPDRVWGNQPQHFGDGTRLSIL.

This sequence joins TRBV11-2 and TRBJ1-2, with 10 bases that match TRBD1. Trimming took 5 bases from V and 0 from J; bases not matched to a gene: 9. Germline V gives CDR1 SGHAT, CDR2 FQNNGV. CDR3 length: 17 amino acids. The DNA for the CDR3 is TGTGCCAGCAGCCTCAGACAGGGGGCTCCCCCTAACTATGGCTACACCTTC. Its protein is CASSLRQGAPPNYGYTF.

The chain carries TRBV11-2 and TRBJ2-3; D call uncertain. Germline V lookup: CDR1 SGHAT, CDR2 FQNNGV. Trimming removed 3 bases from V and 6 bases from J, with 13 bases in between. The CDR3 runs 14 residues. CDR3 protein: CASSLGRSYDTQYF. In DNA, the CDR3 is TGTGCCAGCAGCTTGGGCCGTTCATACGATACGCAGTATTTT.

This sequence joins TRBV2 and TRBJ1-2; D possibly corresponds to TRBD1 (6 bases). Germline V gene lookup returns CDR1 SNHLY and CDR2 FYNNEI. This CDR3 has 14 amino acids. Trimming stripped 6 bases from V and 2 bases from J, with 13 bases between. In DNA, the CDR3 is TGTGCCAGCAGCCTAGGGGGACGGAACTATGGCTACACCTTC. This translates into CASSLGGRNYGYTF.

The CDR3 nucleotides read TGTGCCAGCAGCTTAGAGGGTGGGGGCACCCACACTTACTACGAGCAGTACTTC. This sequence encodes CASSLEGGGTHTYYEQYF. This chain links TRBV7-8 with TRBJ2-7; D possibly corresponds to TRBD1 (6 bases). Trimming removed 1 base from V and 3 bases from J, with 22 bases in between. This CDR3 is built from 18 residues. Germline values: CDR1 SGHVS, CDR2 FQNEAQ.

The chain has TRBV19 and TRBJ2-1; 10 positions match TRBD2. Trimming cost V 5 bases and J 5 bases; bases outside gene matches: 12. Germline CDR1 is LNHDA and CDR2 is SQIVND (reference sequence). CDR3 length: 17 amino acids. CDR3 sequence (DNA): TGTGCCAGTAGTCCCTTAGGAGCGGGGGGGCTAAACAATGAGCAGTTCTTC. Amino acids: CASSPLGAGGLNNEQFF.

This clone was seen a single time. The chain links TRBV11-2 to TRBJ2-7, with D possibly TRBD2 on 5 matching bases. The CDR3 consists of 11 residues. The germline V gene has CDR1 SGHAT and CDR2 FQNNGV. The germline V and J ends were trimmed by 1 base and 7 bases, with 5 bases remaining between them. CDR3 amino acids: CASSLAGEQYF. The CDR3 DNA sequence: TGTGCCAGCAGCTTAGCGGGGGAGCAGTACTTC.

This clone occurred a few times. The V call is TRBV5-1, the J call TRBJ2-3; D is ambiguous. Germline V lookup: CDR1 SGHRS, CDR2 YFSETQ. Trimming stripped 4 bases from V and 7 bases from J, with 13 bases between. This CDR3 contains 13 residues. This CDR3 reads CASSPPGSYTQYF. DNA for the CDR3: TGCGCCAGCAGCCCTCCCGGGTCCTATACGCAGTATTTT.

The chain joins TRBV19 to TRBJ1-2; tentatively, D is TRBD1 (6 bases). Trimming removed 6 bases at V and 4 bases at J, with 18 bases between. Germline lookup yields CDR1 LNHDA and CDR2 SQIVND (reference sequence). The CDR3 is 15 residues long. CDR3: CASSTEPTGSYGYTF. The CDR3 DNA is TGTGCCAGTAGCACCGAGCCCACAGGGAGCTATGGCTACACCTTC.

The CDR3 DNA reads TGTGCCAGCAGCCCGGGACAGCGCTACACAGATACGCAGTATTTT. Translation gives CASSPGQRYTDTQYF. The V and J genes are TRBV6-5 and TRBJ2-3, with 7 bases that match TRBD1. Germline V gene sequence: CDR1 MNHEY, CDR2 SVGAGI. The CDR3 loop spans 15 amino acids. V lost 6 bases and J lost 2; bases outside the gene matches: 8.

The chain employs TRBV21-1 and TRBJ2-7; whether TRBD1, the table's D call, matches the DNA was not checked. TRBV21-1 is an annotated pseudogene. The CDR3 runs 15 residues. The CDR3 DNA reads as TGTGCCAGCAGCAAAGGGACACAGGCAGCCTACGAGCAGTACTTC. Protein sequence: CASSKGTQAAYEQYF.

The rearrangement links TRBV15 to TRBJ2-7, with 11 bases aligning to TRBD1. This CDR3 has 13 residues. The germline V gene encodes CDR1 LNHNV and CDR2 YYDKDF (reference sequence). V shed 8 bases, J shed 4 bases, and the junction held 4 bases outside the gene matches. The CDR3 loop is CATAGTGGYEQYF. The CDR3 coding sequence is TGTGCCACCGCCGGGACAGGGGGTTACGAGCAGTACTTC.

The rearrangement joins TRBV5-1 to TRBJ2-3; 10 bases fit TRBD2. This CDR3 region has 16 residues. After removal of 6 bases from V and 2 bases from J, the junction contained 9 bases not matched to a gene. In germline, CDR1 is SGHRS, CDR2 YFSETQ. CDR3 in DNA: TGCGCCAGCAAGCGCACTAGCGGGGTTTCCACAGATACGCAGTATTTT. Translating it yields CASKRTSGVSTDTQYF. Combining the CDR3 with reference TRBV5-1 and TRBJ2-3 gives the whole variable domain KAGVTQTPRYLIKTRGQQVTLSCSPISGHRSVSWYQQTPGQGLQFLFEYFSETQRNKGNFPGRFSGRQFSNSRSEMNVSTLELGDSALYLCASKRTSGVSTDTQYFGPGTRLTVL.

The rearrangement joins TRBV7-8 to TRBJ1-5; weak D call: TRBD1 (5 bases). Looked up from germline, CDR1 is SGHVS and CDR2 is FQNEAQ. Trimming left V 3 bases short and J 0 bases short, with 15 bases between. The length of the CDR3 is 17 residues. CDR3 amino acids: CASSLTTETYSNQPQHF. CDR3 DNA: TGTGCCAGCAGCTTGACGACAGAAACTTATAGCAATCAGCCCCAGCATTTT.

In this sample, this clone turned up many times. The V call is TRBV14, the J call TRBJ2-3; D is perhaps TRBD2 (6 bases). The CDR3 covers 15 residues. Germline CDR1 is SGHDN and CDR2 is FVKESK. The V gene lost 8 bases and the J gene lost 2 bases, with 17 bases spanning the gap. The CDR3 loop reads CASASWGDDTDTQYF. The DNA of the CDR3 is TGTGCCAGCGCCTCCTGGGGGGATGACACAGATACGCAGTATTTT.

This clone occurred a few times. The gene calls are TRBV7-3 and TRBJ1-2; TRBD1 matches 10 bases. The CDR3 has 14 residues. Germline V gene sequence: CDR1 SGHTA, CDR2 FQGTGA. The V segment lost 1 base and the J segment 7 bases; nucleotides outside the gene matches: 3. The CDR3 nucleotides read TGTGCCAGCAGCTTAATTGGGACAGGGGTTGGCTACACCTTC. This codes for CASSLIGTGVGYTF.

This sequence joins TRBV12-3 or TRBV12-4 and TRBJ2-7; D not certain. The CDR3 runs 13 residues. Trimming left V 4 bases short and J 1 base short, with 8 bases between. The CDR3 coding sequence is TGTGCCAGCAGTTCCAGATCTTCCTACGAGCAGTACTTC. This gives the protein CASSSRSSYEQYF.

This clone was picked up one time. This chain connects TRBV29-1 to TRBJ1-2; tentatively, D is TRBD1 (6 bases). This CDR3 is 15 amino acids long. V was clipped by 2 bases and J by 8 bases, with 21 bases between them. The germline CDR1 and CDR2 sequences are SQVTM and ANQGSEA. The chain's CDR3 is CSVEFGWGQSEGYTF. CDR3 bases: TGCAGCGTTGAATTCGGGTGGGGGCAGTCGGAAGGCTACACCTTC.

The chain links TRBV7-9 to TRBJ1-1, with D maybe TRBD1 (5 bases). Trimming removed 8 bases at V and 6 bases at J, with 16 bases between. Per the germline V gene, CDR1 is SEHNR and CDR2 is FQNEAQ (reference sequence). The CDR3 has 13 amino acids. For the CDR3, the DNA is TGTGCCAGCTCCGGTCGGAGGGGCTCTGAAGCTTTCTTT. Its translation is CASSGRRGSEAFF.

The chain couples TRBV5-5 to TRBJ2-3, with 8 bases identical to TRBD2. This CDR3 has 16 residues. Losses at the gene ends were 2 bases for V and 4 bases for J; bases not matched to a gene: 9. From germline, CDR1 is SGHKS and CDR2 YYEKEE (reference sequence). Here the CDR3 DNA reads TGTGCCAGCAGCTTTCGGGCGGGGGGCGTGGCAGATACGCAGTATTTT. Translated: CASSFRAGGVADTQYF.

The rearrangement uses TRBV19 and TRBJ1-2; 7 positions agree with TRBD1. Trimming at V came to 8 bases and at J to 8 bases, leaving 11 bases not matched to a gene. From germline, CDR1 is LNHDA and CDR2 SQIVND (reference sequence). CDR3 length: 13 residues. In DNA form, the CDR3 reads TGTGCCAGTCATCCCAGGGGGTTTAGAGGCTACACCTTC. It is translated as CASHPRGFRGYTF.

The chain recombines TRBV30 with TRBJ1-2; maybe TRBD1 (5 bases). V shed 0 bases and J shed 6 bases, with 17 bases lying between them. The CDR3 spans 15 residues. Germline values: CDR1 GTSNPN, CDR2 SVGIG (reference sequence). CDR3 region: CAWSVGGASSHGYTF. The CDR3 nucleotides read TGTGCCTGGAGTGTTGGAGGGGCGAGTTCCCATGGCTACACCTTC.

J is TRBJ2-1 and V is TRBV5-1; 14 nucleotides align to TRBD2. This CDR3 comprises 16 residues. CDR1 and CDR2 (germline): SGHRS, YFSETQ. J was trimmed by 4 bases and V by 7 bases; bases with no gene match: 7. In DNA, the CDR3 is TGCGCCAGCTTCGGACTAGCGGGGGGCCAGTACAATGAGCAGTTCTTC. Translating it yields CASFGLAGGQYNEQFF. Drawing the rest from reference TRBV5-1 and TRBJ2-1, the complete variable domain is KAGVTQTPRYLIKTRGQQVTLSCSPISGHRSVSWYQQTPGQGLQFLFEYFSETQRNKGNFPGRFSGRQFSNSRSEMNVSTLELGDSALYLCASFGLAGGQYNEQFFGPGTRLTVL.

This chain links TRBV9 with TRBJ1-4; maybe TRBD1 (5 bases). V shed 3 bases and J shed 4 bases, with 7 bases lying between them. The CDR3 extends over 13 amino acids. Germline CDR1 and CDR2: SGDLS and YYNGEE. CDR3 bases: TGTGCCAGCAGCGCGGGGGATAATGAAAAACTGTTTTTT. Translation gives CASSAGDNEKLFF.

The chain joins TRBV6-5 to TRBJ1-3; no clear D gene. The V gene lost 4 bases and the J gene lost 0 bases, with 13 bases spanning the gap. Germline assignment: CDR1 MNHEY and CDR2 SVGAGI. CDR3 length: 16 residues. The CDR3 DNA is TGTGCCAGCAGTTCCCTTTTCCCAGGCTCTGGAAACACCATATATTTT. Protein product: CASSSLFPGSGNTIYF.

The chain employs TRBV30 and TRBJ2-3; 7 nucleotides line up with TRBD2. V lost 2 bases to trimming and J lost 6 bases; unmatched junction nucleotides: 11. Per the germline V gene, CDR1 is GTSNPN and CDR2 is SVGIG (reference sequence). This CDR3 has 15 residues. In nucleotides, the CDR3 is TGTGCCTGGAGTTCCCTCCCACGGGGAGGGGATACGCAGTATTTT. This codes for CAWSSLPRGGDTQYF.